Listed here is a single TCR beta chain. The data stem from a study of blood T cell repertoires in COVID-19. Study-wide context: COVID-19 samples, acute and convalescent, were from the United States, Italy and Spain. PBMCs, B-cell-depleted T cells, or T cells provided the cDNA or gDNA that made up the material.

A COVID-19 case was met by exposed participants within 2 weeks before study entry. V lost 5 bases to trimming and J lost 1 base; unmatched junction nucleotides: 7. CDR1 and CDR2 from the germline V gene are SGHNT and YYREEE (reference sequence). The CDR3 loop spans 15 amino acids. Original processing notes: The assay estimated nucleated cells by amplifying reference gene primers. The protocol was immunoSEQ multiplex PCR, while the TCRdb copy is restricted to in-frame clones and leaves out a portion. V and J calls and clone size are given by that table; D and trimming were obtained from the DNA. The table shows over 200,000 clones, with 90% occurring only once.

Material for sequencing was PBMCs or T cells enriched from blood (not recorded which). The receptor was derived from a man aged 25-45 years who had been exposed to COVID-19. The chain joins TRBV5-4 to TRBJ2-7; 9 bases are shared with TRBD1. The CDR3 nucleotides are TGTGCCAGCAGTCGGGACAGGGTGCCTTCCTACGAGCAGTACTTC. Its protein is CASSRDRVPSYEQYF.